Each of the 4 T cell receptor beta chains below was sequenced from the same sample in a study of blood T cells in healthy people across ages. Together with a sample-barcoded 5' primer, a J-beta primer mix was included in a second PCR lasting roughly 6 to 12 cycles. Using its own MiXCR run on the 5' RACE reads, TCRdb lists one record per CDR3 protein. Here the sample spans about 1.5 million distinct CDR3 sequences, about 45% being singletons. What was sequenced was blood. The receptor set was obtained from a woman aged 18-29 years in good health.

This rearrangement joins TRBV7-8 to TRBJ1-5, with D unclear. V dropped 1 base and J dropped 1 base, with 11 bases sitting between them. This CDR3 region has 16 residues. Germline V gives CDR1 SGHVS, CDR2 FQNEAQ. This chain's CDR3 is CASSLVAIGSNQPQHF. The CDR3 bases are TGTGCCAGCAGCTTAGTGGCTATCGGGAGCAATCAGCCCCAGCATTTT.

The rearrangement joins TRBV5-1 to TRBJ2-7; 7 positions match TRBD2. The tail of the sequence fits TRBJ2-5 better, so the J call may be wrong. The V gene's germline CDR1 is SGHRS and CDR2 YFSETQ. The CDR3 spans 16 residues. The CDR3 sequence: CASSLESGAGGETQYF. CDR3 nucleotides: TGCGCCAGCAGCTTGGAGAGCGGGGCGGGCGGAGAGACCCAGTACTTC.

The V gene is TRBV30, the J gene TRBJ2-1; 8 nucleotides align to TRBD1. V dropped 0 bases and J dropped 7; count of bases not matched to a gene: 5. Germline V gene lookup returns CDR1 GTSNPN and CDR2 SVGIG (reference sequence). The length of the CDR3 is 14 residues. CDR3 protein: CAWSVGGDRNEQFF. As DNA, the CDR3 is TGTGCCTGGAGTGTAGGAGGGGACAGGAATGAGCAGTTCTTC.

The chain has TRBV6-5 and TRBJ2-1; TRBD2 is a possible D gene (5 bases). Trimming removed 4 bases at V and 7 bases at J, with 11 bases between. Germline V gene data show CDR1 as MNHEY and CDR2 as SVGAGI. The CDR3 extends over 13 amino acids. The CDR3 loop is CASSCSSGNEQFF. As DNA, the CDR3 is TGTGCCAGCAGTTGCTCGAGCGGTAATGAGCAGTTCTTC.